This TCR beta chain is drawn from a study of cytomegalovirus exposure and HLA in healthy donors. Study-wide results and limits: The study recorded over 150 TCR beta chains that were cytomegalovirus-associated.

The CDR3 runs to 15 residues. CDR1 and CDR2 from the germline V gene are SGHNT and YYREEE (reference sequence). V lost 3 bases, J lost 5 bases, and 4 bases stayed unmatched. Both 60 Vbeta primers and 13 Jbeta primers went into the PCR. This table comes from immunoSEQ multiplex PCR, and its TCRdb copy is limited to in-frame clones, with some not included. The sample comprises 100,000 to 120,000 clones, around 85% of which are singletons, and 1.5% to 2% rests with the top ten. About this clone itself: Its matching antigen is unknown.

This TCR was sampled from a middle-aged man in good health and CMV-seronegative. The chain uses TRBV5-4 and TRBJ2-1; 11 nucleotides align to TRBD2. Sequenced: PBMCs. The CDR3 region is CASSSIAGGDNEQFF. The CDR3 coding sequence is TGTGCCAGCAGCTCCATAGCGGGGGGGGACAATGAGCAGTTCTTC.